What follows is one T cell receptor (beta chain) and its context. The data were taken from a study of blood T cell repertoires in COVID-19. The CDR3 consists of 14 residues. V was clipped by 4 bases and J by 7 bases, with 11 bases between them. Per the germline V gene, CDR1 is MNHEY and CDR2 is SMNVEV (reference sequence). Using immunoSEQ multiplex PCR, the repertoire was profiled, and TCRdb retains in-frame clones only, with some absent. In the table there are fewer than 400,000 clones, 92% of which are singletons. This clonotype was obtained from a woman aged 25-40 years who had recovered from COVID-19. The sample consisted of PBMCs or T cells enriched from blood (not recorded which). The V call is TRBV27, the J call TRBJ1-6; the D is unclear. This chain's CDR3 is CASSYGRANSPLHF. Written as DNA, the CDR3 is TGTGCCAGCAGTTATGGGCGAGCCAATTCACCCCTCCACTTT.